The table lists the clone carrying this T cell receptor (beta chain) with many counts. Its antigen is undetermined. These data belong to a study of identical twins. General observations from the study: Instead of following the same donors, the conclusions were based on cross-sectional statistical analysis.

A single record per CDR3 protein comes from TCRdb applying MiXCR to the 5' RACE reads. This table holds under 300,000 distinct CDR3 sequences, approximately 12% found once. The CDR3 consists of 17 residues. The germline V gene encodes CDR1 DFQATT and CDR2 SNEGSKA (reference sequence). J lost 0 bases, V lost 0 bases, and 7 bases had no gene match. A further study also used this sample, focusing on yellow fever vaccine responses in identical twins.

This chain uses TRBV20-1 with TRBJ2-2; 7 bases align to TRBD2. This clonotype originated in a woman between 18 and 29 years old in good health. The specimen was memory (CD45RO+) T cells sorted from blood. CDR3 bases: TGCAGTGCTAGAGATGCGGCTAGCGGAACGAACACCGGGGAGCTGTTTTTT. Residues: CSARDAASGTNTGELFF.